A selection of T cell receptor beta chains follows, all from one sample in a study of blood T cell repertoires in COVID-19. The table came from immunoSEQ multiplex PCR; TCRdb's copy has only in-frame clones and leaves some out. The table has around 380,000 clones, 81% seen once. Sequenced sample: peripheral blood. The receptors were sampled from a human donor with acute or convalescent COVID-19. The donor label of this sample is uncertain. CDR3s include the opening cysteine and the closing phenylalanine or tryptophan. D genes are given only for firm matches. Some rows have no size entry. The others give once, few or many, or a class for an expanded clone.

abundance: .
j_gene: TRBJ2-7
v_gene: TRBV30
d_gene: .
CDR3nt: TGTGCCTGGAGAGGTGCCGGGAGTATGCCTTACGAGCAGTACTTC
CDR3aa: CAWRGAGSMPYEQYF

abundance: few
j_gene: TRBJ2-1
v_gene: TRBV15
d_gene: TRBD1
CDR3nt: TGTGCCACCAGCAGAGATTGGGACGGGACAGGAGGTTCCTACAATGAGCAGTTCTTC
CDR3aa: CATSRDWDGTGGSYNEQFF

abundance: .
j_gene: TRBJ1-5
v_gene: TRBV6-1
d_gene: TRBD1
CDR3nt: TGTGCCAGCAGTGGAGGACAGGGACGGGATCTCCGCCAGCCCCAGCATTTT
CDR3aa: CASSGGQGRDLRQPQHF

abundance: .
j_gene: TRBJ2-2
v_gene: TRBV27
d_gene: TRBD2
CDR3nt: TGTGCCAGCAGCAAACTAGCGGGAGTTGGGGAGCTGTTTTTT
CDR3aa: CASSKLAGVGELFF

abundance: .
j_gene: TRBJ1-1
v_gene: TRBV10-3
d_gene: .
CDR3nt: TGTGCCATCAGTGAGTCGTTGTGGAGCACTGAAGCTTTCTTT
CDR3aa: CAISESLWSTEAFF

abundance: .
j_gene: TRBJ2-1
v_gene: TRBV7-8
d_gene: TRBD2
CDR3nt: TGTGCCAGCAGCTTTTTTGGGGGGGGAAATGAGCAGTTCTTC
CDR3aa: CASSFFGGGNEQFF

abundance: .
j_gene: TRBJ2-7
v_gene: TRBV11-2
d_gene: TRBD2
CDR3nt: TGTGCCAGCAGCCGACAAGCGGGATACGAGCAGTACTTC
CDR3aa: CASSRQAGYEQYF

abundance: .
j_gene: TRBJ1-1
v_gene: TRBV7-8
d_gene: TRBD1
CDR3nt: TGTGCCAGCAGCCGCGTCCCGGGACAGGGAAGGGGGACTGAAGCTTTCTTT
CDR3aa: CASSRVPGQGRGTEAFF

abundance: few
j_gene: TRBJ1-5
v_gene: TRBV28
d_gene: TRBD1
CDR3nt: TGTGCCAGCAGAGGGACAGGGGGGCCTTATAGCAATCAGCCCCAGCATTTT
CDR3aa: CASRGTGGPYSNQPQHF

abundance: .
j_gene: TRBJ2-3
v_gene: TRBV5-1
d_gene: TRBD2
CDR3nt: TGCGCCAGCAGCTTGCTGGGGACTAGTGCAGATACGCAGTATTTT
CDR3aa: CASSLLGTSADTQYF

abundance: .
j_gene: TRBJ1-1
v_gene: TRBV4-1
d_gene: TRBD1
CDR3nt: TGCGCCAGCACCTCGAACCCGACAGGGAAGGTCACTGAAGCTTTCTTT
CDR3aa: CASTSNPTGKVTEAFF